The TCR beta chain described here comes from a study of cytomegalovirus exposure and HLA in healthy donors. Unrecorded immune exposures were likely, despite nominal health at sampling. In its sample, this clone was seen once. The antigen is not known. The PCR employed 60 Vbeta primers together with 13 Jbeta primers. Measured with immunoSEQ multiplex PCR; TCRdb has only the in-frame clones, and not every one. This sample has 150,000 to 200,000 clones, with around 77% found just once. The CDR3 has 14 residues. V shed 2 bases and J 2 bases; nucleotides not matched to a gene: 3. Looked up from germline, CDR1 is SGHRS and CDR2 is YFSETQ. The study's findings and limits: Associated with HLA alleles at 0.05 false discovery rate in a later analysis were approximately 17,000 TCR beta sequences. In a later analysis, across HLA loci, associated TCR counts were highest for DRB1, lowest for HLA-C.

The specimen was PBMCs. This sequence joins TRBV5-1 and TRBJ1-1; 7 positions agree with TRBD1. This clonotype originated in a woman between 50 and 59 years old in good health and CMV-seropositive. CDR3 bases: TGCGCCAGCAGCTTCGACAGGGCAAACACTGAAGCTTTCTTT. Translation gives CASSFDRANTEAFF.